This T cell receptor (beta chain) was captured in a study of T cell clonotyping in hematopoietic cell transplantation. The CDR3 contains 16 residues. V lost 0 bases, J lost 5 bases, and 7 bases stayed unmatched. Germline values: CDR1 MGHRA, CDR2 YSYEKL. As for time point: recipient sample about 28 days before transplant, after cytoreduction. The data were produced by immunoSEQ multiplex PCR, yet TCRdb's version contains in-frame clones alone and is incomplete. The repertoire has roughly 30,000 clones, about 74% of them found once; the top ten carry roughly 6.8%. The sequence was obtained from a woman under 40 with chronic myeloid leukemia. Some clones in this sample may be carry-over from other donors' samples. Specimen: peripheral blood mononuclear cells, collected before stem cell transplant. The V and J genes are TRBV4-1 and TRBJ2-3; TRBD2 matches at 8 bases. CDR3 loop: CASSQDLAGGGDTQYF. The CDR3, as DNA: TGCGCCAGCAGCCAAGATTTGGCGGGGGGAGGAGATACGCAGTATTTT.